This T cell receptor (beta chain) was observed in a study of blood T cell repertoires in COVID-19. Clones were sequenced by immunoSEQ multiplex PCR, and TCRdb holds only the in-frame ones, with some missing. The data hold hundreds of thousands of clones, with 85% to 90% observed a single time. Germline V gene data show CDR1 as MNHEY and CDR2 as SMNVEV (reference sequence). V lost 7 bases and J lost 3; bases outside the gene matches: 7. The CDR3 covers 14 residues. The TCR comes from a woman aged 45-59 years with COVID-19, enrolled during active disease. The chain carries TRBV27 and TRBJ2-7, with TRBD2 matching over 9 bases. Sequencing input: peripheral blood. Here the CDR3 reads CASKAGGNYYEQYF. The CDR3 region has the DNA TGTGCCAGCAAAGCGGGGGGAAATTACTACGAGCAGTACTTC.